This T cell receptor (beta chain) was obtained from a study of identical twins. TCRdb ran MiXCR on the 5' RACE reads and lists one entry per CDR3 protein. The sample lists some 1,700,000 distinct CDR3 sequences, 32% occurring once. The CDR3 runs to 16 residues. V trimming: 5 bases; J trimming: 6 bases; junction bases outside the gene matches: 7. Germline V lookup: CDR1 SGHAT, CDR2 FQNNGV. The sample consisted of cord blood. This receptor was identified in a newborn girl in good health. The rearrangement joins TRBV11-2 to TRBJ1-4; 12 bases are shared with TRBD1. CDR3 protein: CASSPMGQGADEKLFF. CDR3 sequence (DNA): TGTGCCAGCAGCCCAATGGGACAGGGGGCGGATGAAAAACTGTTTTTT.